This T cell receptor (beta chain) is from a study of T cell responses to AZD1222 COVID-19 vaccine. Study results and caveats: Along spike, vaccine-associated CD4 TCRs were found throughout, with dominance at 160-218 and 743-854. Females outnumbered males among donors, who were mostly white British; clonal diversity was possibly underestimated.

Clones were read by immunoSEQ multiplex PCR, and TCRdb kept only the in-frame ones, dropping some. The repertoire holds about 200,000 clones, 85% to 95% seen once, with around 1% in the top ten. This clone occurred once. Antigen: not known. This CDR3 is built from 18 residues. V was clipped by 2 bases and J by 0 bases; unmatched bases: 10. The V gene's germline CDR1 is MNHEY and CDR2 SVGEGT. The genes are TRBV6-2 or TRBV6-3 and TRBJ1-1; 9 bases align to TRBD1. The material was peripheral blood, obtained on day 0 of MenACWY control vaccination. The clonotype was recovered from an adult in good health. CDR3 protein: CASSYVQGAGYMNTEAFF. The CDR3 nucleotides are TGTGCCAGCAGTTACGTACAGGGGGCCGGTTACATGAACACTGAAGCTTTCTTT.